The present T cell receptor (beta chain) was sequenced within a study of OX40 agonist ivuxolimab in advanced cancers. Context from the whole study: Ivuxolimab was a fully human IgG2 agonistic monoclonal antibody targeting the costimulatory receptor OX40 (CD134). Intravenous ivuxolimab was administered to patients every 2 weeks at six dose levels: 0.01, 0.1, 0.3, 1.5, 3 and 10 mg/kg. Among the roughly 52 dose-escalation patients, 19 had hepatocellular carcinoma, roughly 15 melanoma, 9 renal cell carcinoma and 9 head and neck cancer. A male proportion of 82.7% and a mean age of 60 years, ranging from roughly 23 to 80, were recorded for the dose-escalation cohort. Patients were allowed to have had prior anti-PD-1, anti-PD-L1 or anti-CTLA-4 therapy, and less than 45% of the dose-escalation patients had previously received checkpoint inhibitors. Three dose-escalation patients achieved partial responses, one with hepatocellular carcinoma and two with cutaneous melanoma. The purpose of peripheral TCRbeta sequencing was to test whether ivuxolimab changed TCR sequence diversity and led to clonal T-cell expansion. The paper covers the monotherapy dose-escalation part of the phase I ivuxolimab trial, which included N ≈ 57 patients. General conclusions and limits of the study: Clonal expansion of both CD4+ and CD8+ blood T cells was observed from baseline to week 6 at doses 0.1 to 3.0 mg/kg. After ivuxolimab, CD8+ T cells had more expanded clones than CD4+ T cells on average. In the 0.1-3.0 mg/kg groups, partial responders were among the patients with the lowest normalized peripheral clonal expansion, particularly in CD8+ T cells. Which antigens the clonally expanded peripheral T cells were specific for was not determined. Low levels of normalized T-cell clonal expansion were also shown by some nonresponding patients.

For sequencing of the TCRbeta CDR3 region, genomic DNA was extracted from the sorted cells. The immunoSEQ Assay was used to sequence the TCRbeta CDR3 regions. TCRdb retrieved this table from immuneACCESS and kept in-frame rearrangements only. Not all clones are present; in checked studies, unresolved V genes account for under half, and no reason is known for the remainder. Counted in this sample were some 80,000 clones; around 94% of them appeared once. Roughly 22% of the sample rests with the top ten. Its CDR3 holds 13 amino acids, cysteine through phenylalanine. Just the 39-base CDR3 DNA is kept, in frame starting at base 1. Trimming costs V 7 bases and J 4 bases, and their ends lie 13 bases apart. CDR1 and CDR2 are drawn from the germline V gene (reference sequence): MNHEY, SMNVEV. Concerning this clone: This clone's antigen is unknown. No qualities accompany the bases; no much larger clone lies one base away.

Patients with a history of autoimmune disease or receiving systemic immunosuppression were excluded from the trial. Peripheral blood for TCR sequencing was collected from all dose cohorts at baseline, on cycle 4 day 1, and on cycle 7 day 1. The samples were taken from a phase I, first-in-human, multicenter, open-label dose-escalation trial of ivuxolimab. Adults with locally advanced or metastatic head and neck squamous cell, hepatocellular, melanoma or renal cell carcinoma were enrolled in the trial. Before TCR sequencing, CD4+ T cells and CD8+ T cells were sorted from peripheral blood as separate populations.

This chain is built from TRBV27 and TRBJ1-2; tentative D gene TRBD1, with 5 bases matching. The sample was CD4+ or CD8+ T cells sorted from blood, taken in a trial of the OX40 agonist ivuxolimab. The clonotype was recovered from an adult with an advanced solid tumor such as melanoma, head and neck, liver or kidney cancer. This receptor carries the CDR3 CASTEGLGYGYTF. The nucleotide sequence is given as TGTGCCAGCACTGAGGGGCTTGGCTATGGCTACACCTTC.